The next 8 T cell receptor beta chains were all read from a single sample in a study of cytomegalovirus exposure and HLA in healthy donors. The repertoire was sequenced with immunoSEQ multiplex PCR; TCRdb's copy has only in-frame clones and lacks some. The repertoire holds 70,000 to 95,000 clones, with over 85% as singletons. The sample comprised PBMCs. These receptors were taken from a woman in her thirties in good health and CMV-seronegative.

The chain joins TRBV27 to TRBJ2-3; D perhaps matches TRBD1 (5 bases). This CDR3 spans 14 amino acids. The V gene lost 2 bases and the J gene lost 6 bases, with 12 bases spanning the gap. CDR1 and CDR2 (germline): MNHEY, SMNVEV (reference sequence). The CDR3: CASSLGAPRDTQYF. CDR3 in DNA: TGTGCCAGCAGTTTAGGGGCCCCCAGGGATACGCAGTATTTT.

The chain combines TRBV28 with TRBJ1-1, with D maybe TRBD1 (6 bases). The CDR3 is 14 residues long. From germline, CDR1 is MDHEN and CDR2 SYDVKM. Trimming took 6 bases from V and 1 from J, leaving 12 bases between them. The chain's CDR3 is CASSLGGANTEAFF. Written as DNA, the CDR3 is TGTGCCAGCAGCCTCGGGGGGGCGAACACTGAAGCTTTCTTT.

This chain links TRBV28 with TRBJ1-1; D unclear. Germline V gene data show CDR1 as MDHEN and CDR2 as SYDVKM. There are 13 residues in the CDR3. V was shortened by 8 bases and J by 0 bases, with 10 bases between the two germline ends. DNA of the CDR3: TGTGCCAGCGAGGTGTCCCTGAACACTGAAGCTTTCTTT. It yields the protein CASEVSLNTEAFF.

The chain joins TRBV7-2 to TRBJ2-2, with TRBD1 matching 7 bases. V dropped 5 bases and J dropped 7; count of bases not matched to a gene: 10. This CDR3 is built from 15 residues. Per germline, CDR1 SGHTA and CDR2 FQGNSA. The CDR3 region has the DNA TGTGCCAGCAGCGGCCGACAGGGTCGGGACGGGGAGCTGTTTTTT. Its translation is CASSGRQGRDGELFF.

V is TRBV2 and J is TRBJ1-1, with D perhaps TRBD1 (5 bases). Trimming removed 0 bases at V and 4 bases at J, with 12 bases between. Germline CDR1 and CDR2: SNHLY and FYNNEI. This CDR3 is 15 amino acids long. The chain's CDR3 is CASSEAEGSVTEAFF. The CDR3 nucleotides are TGTGCCAGCAGTGAAGCGGAGGGGTCGGTCACTGAAGCTTTCTTT.

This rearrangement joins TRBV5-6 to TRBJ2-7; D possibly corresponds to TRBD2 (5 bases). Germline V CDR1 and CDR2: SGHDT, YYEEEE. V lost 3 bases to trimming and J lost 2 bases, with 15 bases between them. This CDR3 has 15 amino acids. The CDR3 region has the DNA TGTGCCAGCAGCTCCGAGAGGGAAATAACCTACGAGCAGTACTTC. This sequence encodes CASSSEREITYEQYF.

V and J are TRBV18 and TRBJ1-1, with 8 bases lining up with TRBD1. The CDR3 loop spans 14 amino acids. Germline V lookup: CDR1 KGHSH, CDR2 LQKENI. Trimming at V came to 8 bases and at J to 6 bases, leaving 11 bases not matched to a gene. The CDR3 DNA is TGTGCCAGCACCCAGGACAGGGTTTCCGCTGAAGCTTTCTTT. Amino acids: CASTQDRVSAEAFF.

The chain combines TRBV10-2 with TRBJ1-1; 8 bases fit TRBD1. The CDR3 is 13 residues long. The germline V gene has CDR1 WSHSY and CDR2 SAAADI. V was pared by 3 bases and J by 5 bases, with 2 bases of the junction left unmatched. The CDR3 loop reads CASSETGGTEAFF. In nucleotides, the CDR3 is TGCGCCAGCAGTGAAACAGGGGGTACTGAAGCTTTCTTT.